The 16 T cell receptor beta chains listed next were all sequenced from one sample in a study of blood T cell repertoires in COVID-19 (dated by TCRdb to about 2020). The library was generated by the immunoSEQ multiplex PCR assay. TCRdb re-hosts the immuneACCESS table, in-frame sequences only. Its copies lack some clones; in the studies checked, an unresolved V gene accounts for under half of them, and the cause for the rest is not known. Across this sample there are about 100,000 clones, with about 90% seen only once. Approximately 7.3% of the sample is held by the ten biggest clonotypes. The sample comprised peripheral blood. The receptors originated from a man aged 25-40 years in a cohort sampled during active COVID-19.

This sequence joins TRBV7-2 and TRBJ2-5, with 8 bases aligning to TRBD1. Germline V gene sequence: CDR1 SGHTA, CDR2 FQGNSA. This CDR3 spans 15 amino acids. V gave up 5 bases and J gave up 3 bases; unmatched junction bases: 8. This CDR3 is CASSRTGQGEETQYF. The CDR3 bases are TGTGCCAGCAGCAGAACAGGACAGGGCGAAGAGACCCAGTACTTC. Variable domain in full (rest from reference TRBV7-2 and TRBJ2-5): GAGVSQSPSNKVTEKGKDVELRCDPISGHTALYWYRQSLGQGLEFLIYFQGNSAPDKSGLPSDRFSAERTGGSVSTLTIQRTQQEDSAVYLCASSRTGQGEETQYFGPGTRLLVL.

This clone was counted at least ten times. The rearrangement links TRBV12-2 to TRBJ1-6; TRBD1, the table's D call, lacks a check against the DNA. TRBV12-2 is flagged as a pseudogene. CDR3 length: 16 amino acids. The CDR3 bases are TGTGCAAGTCGCTTAGCGTATAGGGGGTGGAATTCACCCCTCCACTTT. As protein: CASRLAYRGWNSPLHF.

The chain combines TRBV2 with TRBJ2-1; TRBD2 matches at 12 bases. The ends lost 6 bases at V and 12 bases at J; junction bases unmatched: 3. The germline CDR1 and CDR2 sequences are SNHLY and FYNNEI. The CDR3 has 12 residues. CDR3 nucleotides: TGTGCCAGCAGGCGACTAGCGGGGGTGCAGTTCTTC. Translating it yields CASRRLAGVQFF.

This clone was seen only once. The V gene is TRBV20-1, the J gene TRBJ1-4, with a possible D match to TRBD1 (5 bases). The CDR3 loop spans 11 amino acids. Germline-derived CDR1 and CDR2 are DFQATT and SNEGSKA (reference sequence). The germline V and J ends were trimmed by 7 bases and 8 bases, with 11 bases remaining between them. The CDR3 DNA follows: TGCAGTGGGCAGGGAGGCGAAAAACTGTTTTTT. It yields the protein CSGQGGEKLFF.

The rearrangement joins TRBV7-9 to TRBJ1-1; no firm D call. Between the trimmed V and J ends, which lost 2 bases and 11 bases, there was a span of 12 bases. The CDR3 contains 12 residues. Germline assignment: CDR1 SEHNR and CDR2 FQNEAQ (reference sequence). This chain's CDR3 is CASSLSGWEAFF. CDR3 bases: TGTGCCAGCAGCTTATCGGGCTGGGAGGCTTTCTTT.

The chain has TRBV5-1 and TRBJ2-3; D not resolved. This CDR3 region has 15 residues. Germline V gene lookup returns CDR1 SGHRS and CDR2 YFSETQ. Trimming removed 0 bases from V and 4 bases from J, with 12 bases in between. The CDR3 DNA sequence: TGCGCCAGCAGCTTGGGATCCGGGTGGGCAGATACGCAGTATTTT. Its translation: CASSLGSGWADTQYF.

In its sample, this clone was seen a few times. The rearrangement links TRBV9 to TRBJ2-2; D not certain. The length of the CDR3 is 12 residues. Trimming shortened V by 4 bases and J by 8 bases, and 9 bases separated the two germline ends. Germline CDR1 is SGDLS and CDR2 is YYNGEE. The chain's CDR3 is CASSLSGGELFF. The CDR3 bases are TGTGCCAGCAGCCTTTCCGGGGGGGAGCTGTTTTTT.

The J gene is TRBJ2-5, the V gene TRBV7-2; TRBD2 matches at 11 bases. The CDR3 spans 16 residues. V was pared by 2 bases and J by 1 base, with 3 bases of the junction left unmatched. CDR1 is SGHTA, CDR2 FQGNSA, per germline. The CDR3 loop reads CASSLWLAGGQETQYF. CDR3 nucleotides: TGTGCCAGCAGCTTATGGCTAGCGGGGGGCCAAGAGACCCAGTACTTC.

This chain uses TRBV10-3 with TRBJ1-2, with 7 bases fitting TRBD1. The V gene's germline CDR1 is ENHRY and CDR2 SYGVKD. V gave up 11 bases and J gave up 7 bases; unmatched junction bases: 22. This CDR3 is 16 amino acids long. The CDR3, as DNA: TGTGCCGTCAAGATCGCCTCAAAGGGGGCCCCCCCTGGCTACACCTTC. It is translated as CAVKIASKGAPPGYTF.

The sample holds a few counts of this clone. The chain uses TRBV6-2 or TRBV6-3 and TRBJ1-5, with no clear D. This CDR3 contains 17 residues. In germline, CDR1 is MNHEY, CDR2 SVGEGT. Between the trimmed V and J ends, which lost 0 bases and 2 bases, there was a span of 14 bases. The CDR3 sequence: CASSYSTWGGGNQPQHF. The CDR3 DNA reads as TGTGCCAGCAGTTACTCGACTTGGGGAGGAGGCAATCAGCCCCAGCATTTT.

V usage is TRBV5-5 and J usage is TRBJ1-2; weak D call: TRBD1 (5 bases). The CDR3 is made up of 12 amino acids. With 3 bases removed from V and 3 bases from J, the gap between germline ends came to 6 bases. Germline V gene data show CDR1 as SGHKS and CDR2 as YYEKEE (reference sequence). The CDR3 here is CASSSRDYGYTF. DNA for the CDR3: TGTGCCAGCAGCTCCAGGGACTATGGCTACACCTTC.

The chain has TRBV19 and TRBJ1-2; weak D call: TRBD1 (5 bases). Trimming stripped 1 base from V and 3 bases from J, with 12 bases between. Germline V gene data show CDR1 as LNHDA and CDR2 as SQIVND (reference sequence). The CDR3 extends over 15 amino acids. The CDR3 sequence is CASSIARQKYYGYTF. CDR3 DNA: TGTGCCAGTAGTATAGCAAGACAGAAGTACTATGGCTACACCTTC. Drawing the rest from reference TRBV19 and TRBJ1-2, the complete variable domain is DGGITQSPKYLFRKEGQNVTLSCEQNLNHDAMYWYRQDPGQGLRLIYYSQIVNDFQKGDIAEGYSVSREKKESFPLTVTSAQKNPTAFYLCASSIARQKYYGYTFGSGTRLTVV.

The rearrangement joins TRBV11-2 to TRBJ2-4; D remains ambiguous. The V end lost 0 bases, the J end lost 5 bases, and 5 bases lay between the germline ends. The length of the CDR3 is 13 residues. Germline V CDR1 and CDR2: SGHAT, FQNNGV. The CDR3 region has the DNA TGTGCCAGCAGCTTAGACCTAGAAAACATTCAGTACTTC. Residues: CASSLDLENIQYF.

A note on this clone: The same CDR3 also results from other DNA sequences found in this sample. The chain recombines TRBV29-1 with TRBJ1-1; the D is unclear. Germline V CDR1 and CDR2: SQVTM, ANQGSEA. The CDR3 is 10 residues long. Trimming took off 4 bases at V and 5 bases at J, with 5 bases between the two ends. The CDR3 DNA follows: TGCAGCGTTGTACGGACTGAAGCTTTCTTT. Translating gives CSVVRTEAFF.

The V gene is TRBV19, the J gene TRBJ1-2, with D maybe TRBD1 (6 bases). Trimming removed 10 bases from V and 0 bases from J, with 12 bases in between. CDR1 and CDR2 (germline): LNHDA, SQIVND (reference sequence). The CDR3 is 13 residues long. The DNA of the CDR3 is TGTGCCACCACGGACAGTTCTAACTATGGCTACACCTTC. Protein product: CATTDSSNYGYTF.

The chain combines TRBV7-9 with TRBJ1-1, with TRBD1 matching over 11 bases. The CDR3 is 15 amino acids. The germline CDR1 and CDR2 sequences are SEHNR and FQNEAQ (reference sequence). Germline trimming cut 5 bases from V and 7 bases from J; bases unmatched to any gene: 9. CDR3 DNA: TGTGCCAGCAGCCGACTTCAGGGACAGGGGGATGAAGCTTTCTTT. Translated, it gives CASSRLQGQGDEAFF.